These 25 T cell receptor beta chains came from one sample sequenced in a study of CD8 T cell repertoires and HIV-1 epitope variants. The antigens of these receptors remain unknown. Sequenced by immunoSEQ multiplex PCR; TCRdb stores in-frame clones only, minus some. The repertoire holds some 5,900 clones, around three fifths seen once, with about 42% in the top ten. Sequencing used cultured CD8+ T cells derived from PBMCs. Receptors were obtained from a male donor with HIV.

V is TRBV18 and J is TRBJ2-3, with 10 bases aligning to TRBD2. Germline assignment: CDR1 KGHSH and CDR2 LQKENI. The CDR3 covers 15 residues. Losses at the gene ends were 3 bases for V and 3 bases for J; bases not matched to a gene: 3. The CDR3 DNA reads as TGTGCCAGCTCACCTGCGACTAGCGGGACAGATACGCAGTATTTT. This encodes CASSPATSGTDTQYF.

J is TRBJ2-1 and V is TRBV18; 12 nucleotides align to TRBD2. CDR3 size: 15 residues. Germline loops: CDR1 KGHSH, CDR2 LQKENI. J gave up 5 bases and V 6 bases, and 5 bases lay outside the gene matches. As DNA, the CDR3 is TGTGCCAGCTCGCTAGCGGGGGGGCCGGACAATGAGCAGTTCTTC. Its protein product is CASSLAGGPDNEQFF.

The V call is TRBV4-2, the J call TRBJ2-2, with TRBD2 as a possible D gene (6 bases). The CDR3 contains 15 residues. Germline V gives CDR1 LGHNA, CDR2 YNFKEQ. V shed 3 bases and J shed 3 bases, with 11 bases lying between them. The CDR3 protein is CASSQDYPDTGELFF. The CDR3, as DNA: TGTGCCAGCAGCCAGGACTACCCCGACACCGGGGAGCTGTTTTTT.

This chain joins TRBV10-3 and TRBJ2-3, with TRBD2 matching over 12 bases. Germline trimming cut 6 bases from V and 6 bases from J; bases unmatched to any gene: 10. In germline, CDR1 is ENHRY, CDR2 SYGVKD. There are 16 residues in the CDR3. The CDR3 spells CAISDSLAGGQDTQYF. The DNA for the CDR3 is TGTGCCATCAGCGACTCTCTAGCGGGGGGGCAGGATACGCAGTATTTT.

The table lists this clone with a few counts. The chain employs TRBV27 and TRBJ1-2; tentative D call: TRBD1 (6 bases). V was cut by 4 bases and J by 9 bases, with 15 bases left in between. Germline CDR1 MNHEY, CDR2 SMNVEV (reference sequence). This CDR3 is 13 amino acids long. DNA for the CDR3: TGTGCCAGCAGTTCTAACAGGGAGTTCAGCTACACCTTC. It yields the protein CASSSNREFSYTF.

V and J are TRBV6-1 and TRBJ2-2; a weak D match, TRBD1 (5 bases). V lost 8 bases to trimming and J lost 6 bases, with 16 bases between them. Germline lookup yields CDR1 MNHNS and CDR2 SASEGT. The CDR3 is 14 amino acids. The CDR3 spells CASFSGALSGELFF. CDR3 in DNA: TGTGCCAGCTTTAGTGGGGCTCTCTCCGGGGAGCTGTTTTTT.

The rearrangement uses TRBV6-5 and TRBJ2-7; D perhaps matches TRBD1 (5 bases). The CDR3 runs to 13 residues. The V end lost 4 bases, the J end lost 0 bases, and 7 bases lay between the germline ends. CDR1 MNHEY and CDR2 SVGAGI come from the germline V gene. The CDR3 is CASSSQVSYEQYF. The CDR3, as DNA: TGTGCCAGCAGTTCACAGGTCTCCTACGAGCAGTACTTC.

The V gene is TRBV6-6, the J gene TRBJ2-1; TRBD1 might be the D (6 bases). The CDR3 covers 15 residues. Trimming shortened V by 2 bases and J by 8 bases, and 16 bases separated the two germline ends. From germline, CDR1 is MNHNY and CDR2 SVGAGI (reference sequence). In DNA, the CDR3 is TGTGCCAGCAGTTACGGGGGCAGGGGTTATGATGAGCAGTTCTTC. Protein: CASSYGGRGYDEQFF.

This clone was picked up a small number of times. V and J are TRBV2 and TRBJ1-1; possible D gene TRBD1, 6 bases. Trimming took off 6 bases at V and 5 bases at J, with 13 bases between the two ends. Germline V gene lookup returns CDR1 SNHLY and CDR2 FYNNEI. The CDR3 runs to 13 residues. CDR3 region: CASRDDRRTEAFF. CDR3 DNA: TGTGCCAGCAGAGACGACAGGAGGACTGAAGCTTTCTTT.

This clone was found a few times. The rearrangement joins TRBV6-5 to TRBJ1-5; maybe TRBD1 (5 bases). The CDR3 runs to 15 residues. Germline lookup yields CDR1 MNHEY and CDR2 SVGAGI. Trimming removed 2 bases at V and 0 bases at J, with 8 bases between. CDR3 DNA: TGTGCCAGCAGTTACCAGGGTGGTAGCAATCAGCCCCAGCATTTT. It is translated as CASSYQGGSNQPQHF.

This clone was detected only a few times. V usage is TRBV6-5 and J usage is TRBJ2-1, with TRBD2 matching 10 bases. Germline CDR1 is MNHEY and CDR2 is SVGAGI. J was trimmed by 5 bases and V by 0 bases; bases with no gene match: 4. CDR3 length equals 16 residues. Here the CDR3 reads CASSYSPSGSHNEQFF. CDR3 DNA: TGTGCCAGCAGTTACTCTCCTAGCGGGAGCCACAATGAGCAGTTCTTC.

V is TRBV15 and J is TRBJ2-1; perhaps TRBD2 as D (7 bases). This CDR3 is 15 amino acids long. V lost 6 bases, J lost 8 bases, and 20 bases lay in between. Germline assignment: CDR1 LNHNV and CDR2 YYDKDF (reference sequence). CDR3 in DNA: TGTGCCACCAGGCCTCCCGGCGGGAGACAGGATGAGCAGTTCTTC. It specifies CATRPPGGRQDEQFF.

This chain uses TRBV5-4 with TRBJ2-1; 7 nucleotides match TRBD2. Trimming removed 6 bases from V and 6 bases from J; junction bases left unmatched: 15. The germline gives CDR1 SGHNT, CDR2 YYREEE (reference sequence). The CDR3 loop spans 16 amino acids. DNA of the CDR3: TGTGCCAGCAACCCCTCGGGAGCGGGGATACGCAATGAGCAGTTCTTC. As protein: CASNPSGAGIRNEQFF.

In this sample, this clone turned up a few times. The CDR3 loop is CASSIGTGVRQPQHF. The CDR3 bases are TGTGCCAGTAGTATTGGGACAGGGGTACGTCAGCCCCAGCATTTT. The chain recombines TRBV19 with TRBJ1-5, with 10 nucleotides matching TRBD1. Per the germline V gene, CDR1 is LNHDA and CDR2 is SQIVND (reference sequence). V was pared by 3 bases and J by 6 bases, with 5 bases of the junction left unmatched. The CDR3 loop spans 15 amino acids.

This clone was picked up one time. J is TRBJ1-6 and V is TRBV30; TRBD1 matches 9 bases. The CDR3 has 16 residues. Germline CDR1 GTSNPN, CDR2 SVGIG (reference sequence). J lost 6 bases, V lost 0 bases, and 6 bases had no gene match. CDR3 amino acids: CAWSVLWGQGNSPLHF. CDR3 in DNA: TGTGCCTGGAGTGTATTGTGGGGACAGGGTAATTCACCCCTCCACTTT.

The V and J genes are TRBV10-1 and TRBJ2-5, with TRBD1 as a possible D gene (6 bases). V lost 2 bases, J lost 5 bases, and 12 bases lay in between. The germline CDR1 and CDR2 sequences are WNHNN and SYGVQD (reference sequence). CDR3 size: 14 residues. CDR3 nucleotide sequence: TGCGCCAGCAGTGAGGGACAGTATTGGGAGACCCAGTACTTC. Translating gives CASSEGQYWETQYF.

The chain joins TRBV5-1 to TRBJ2-2; 9 bases agree with TRBD1. Germline assignment: CDR1 SGHRS and CDR2 YFSETQ. After removal of 5 bases from V and 5 bases from J, the junction contained 10 bases not matched to a gene. This CDR3 comprises 16 residues. CDR3 residues: CASRNPGQGSTGELFF. The CDR3 DNA follows: TGCGCCAGCAGAAATCCGGGACAGGGATCTACCGGGGAGCTGTTTTTT.

The J gene is TRBJ2-7, the V gene TRBV27; D ambiguous. CDR3 length equals 14 residues. V was shortened by 5 bases and J by 4 bases, with 15 bases between the two germline ends. Germline lookup yields CDR1 MNHEY and CDR2 SMNVEV (reference sequence). DNA for the CDR3: TGTGCCAGCAGTCTCCAGCAAAATGGTTACGAGCAGTACTTC. Encoded protein: CASSLQQNGYEQYF.

J is TRBJ1-5 and V is TRBV9, with D possibly matching TRBD1 (5 bases). Germline-derived CDR1 and CDR2 are SGDLS and YYNGEE. V was shortened by 3 bases and J by 0 bases, with 10 bases between the two germline ends. The CDR3 runs to 15 residues. The CDR3 bases are TGTGCCAGCAGCGCCGGGGGTTATAGCAATCAGCCCCAGCATTTT. Protein: CASSAGGYSNQPQHF.

The genes are TRBV27 and TRBJ2-3; no clear D gene. This CDR3 is built from 12 residues. Germline CDR1 and CDR2: MNHEY and SMNVEV (reference sequence). The V end lost 4 bases, the J end lost 9 bases, and 11 bases lay between the germline ends. DNA for the CDR3: TGTGCCAGCAGTTCAGCATTTCAGACGCAGTATTTT. This encodes CASSSAFQTQYF.

This clone has just a few counts. The chain combines TRBV28 with TRBJ2-7, with D possibly called TRBD1 or TRBD2 (5 bases each). Trimming pared 6 bases from V and 7 bases from J, leaving 13 bases between. Germline lookup yields CDR1 MDHEN and CDR2 SYDVKM. The CDR3 consists of 12 residues. CDR3 residues: CASSSGAGEQYF. The CDR3 coding sequence is TGTGCCAGCAGCTCCGGGGCCGGTGAGCAGTACTTC.

This clone was seen a handful of times. This chain uses TRBV7-6 with TRBJ2-7; TRBD2 might be the D (6 bases). The ends were cut back, 2 bases at V and 6 bases at J, with 8 bases in the middle. The V gene's germline CDR1 is SGHVS and CDR2 FNYEAQ. The CDR3 length is 12 residues. The CDR3 region has the DNA TGTGCCAGCAGCTTACGAGCGGGCGAGCAGTACTTC. Its protein product is CASSLRAGEQYF. The full variable domain, rest sourced from reference TRBV7-6 and TRBJ2-7, is GAGVSQSPRYKVTKRGQDVALRCDPISGHVSLYWYRQALGQGPEFLTYFNYEAQQDKSGLPNDRFSAERPEGSISTLTIQRTEQRDSAMYRCASSLRAGEQYFGPGTRLTVT.

The chain's CDR3 is CASSFLGGGDTQYF. CDR3 nucleotides: TGTGCCAGCAGTTTCCTAGGCGGGGGAGATACGCAGTATTTT. This rearrangement joins TRBV28 to TRBJ2-3, with 7 bases fitting TRBD2. The CDR3 runs 14 residues. Germline CDR1 is MDHEN and CDR2 is SYDVKM. Trimming cost V 3 bases and J 5 bases; bases outside gene matches: 5.

The V and J genes are TRBV6-5 and TRBJ1-2; D gene unclear. V was pared by 6 bases and J by 3 bases, with 11 bases between. CDR1 is MNHEY and CDR2 is SVGAGI in the germline V gene. There are 13 residues in the CDR3. CDR3 DNA: TGTGCCAGCAGACCGCGGACGGACTATGGCTACACCTTC. Its translation: CASRPRTDYGYTF.

The count of this clone is one. In DNA form, the CDR3 reads TGTGCCAGCAGCTCCGCGGGGGCGCGGAGGAACACTGAAGCTTTCTTT. It specifies CASSSAGARRNTEAFF. This chain uses TRBV11-2 with TRBJ1-1; tentatively, D is TRBD1 (6 bases). Per germline, CDR1 SGHAT and CDR2 FQNNGV. The CDR3 has 16 amino acids. Trimming removed 4 bases at V and 1 base at J, with 16 bases between. Looking up the rest from reference TRBV11-2 and TRBJ1-1 gives the full variable domain: EAGVAQSPRYKIIEKRQSVAFWCNPISGHATLYWYQQILGQGPKLLIQFQNNGVVDDSQLPKDRFSAERLKGVDSTLKIQPAKLEDSAVYLCASSSAGARRNTEAFFGQGTRLTVV.